What follows are 6 T cell receptor beta chains derived from one specimen sequenced in a study of T-cell reconstitution after alpha-beta-depleted transplantation in children (dated by TCRdb to about 2016). The treatment or condition label, read with the paper, signifies: allogeneic hematopoietic cell transplantation with graft depleted of TCRalphabeta T cells and CD19 B cells. Receptor libraries were prepared by PCR. Reads for this sample came from an Illumina HiSeq 2500. To normalize quantification of the TCRbeta repertoire, the TCR libraries were built with molecular barcoding that relied on unique molecular identifiers. Clones were called with MiXCR by TCRdb after fastp trimmed the public reads at Q25, and only in-frame beta chains were retained. Every entry covers one CDR3 protein and lists the most common genes and DNA from its rows. The sample table records about 580,000 distinct CDR3 sequences; around 27% of these occur just once. About a third of the sample lies in the top ten.

The sequencing used PBMCs, collected before TCRalphabeta/CD19-depleted stem cell transplant. The origin of the receptors is a boy under two years old with Wiskott-Aldrich syndrome, due to receive a stem cell transplant.

The chain is built from TRBV27 and TRBJ1-3, with 7 bases fitting TRBD1. The V gene end was trimmed by 5 bases and the J gene end by 2 bases; junction bases not matched to a gene: 6. The germline V gene has CDR1 MNHEY and CDR2 SMNVEV (reference sequence). The CDR3 runs to 15 residues. The CDR3 spells CASSPHRGPGNTIYF. CDR3 nucleotide sequence: TGTGCCAGCAGTCCCCACAGGGGACCTGGAAACACCATATATTTT.

V gene TRBV5-1 combines with J gene TRBJ2-2, with TRBD1 identical over 7 bases. V trimming: 4 bases; J trimming: 7 bases; junction bases outside the gene matches: 7. CDR3 length: 14 residues. Germline assignment: CDR1 SGHRS and CDR2 YFSETQ. CDR3 bases: TGCGCCAGCAGCAGCACAGGGGCGAACGGGGAGCTGTTTTTT. The encoded protein is CASSSTGANGELFF.

The chain recombines TRBV10-3 with TRBJ2-5; D not certain. The germline CDR1 and CDR2 sequences are ENHRY and SYGVKD. The CDR3 extends over 11 amino acids. The V gene lost 10 bases and the J gene lost 4 bases, with 10 bases spanning the gap. The CDR3 is CATGSSETQYF. The CDR3 DNA reads TGTGCCACGGGTAGCTCAGAGACCCAGTACTTC.

This clonotype was picked up a small number of times. The CDR3 reads CAIRDRSAPYNEQFF. The CDR3 coding sequence is TGTGCCATCAGGGACAGGAGCGCCCCTTACAATGAGCAGTTCTTC. The chain has TRBV10-3 and TRBJ2-1; 7 bases fit TRBD1. Germline CDR1 is ENHRY and CDR2 is SYGVKD. V trimming: 6 bases; J trimming: 4 bases; junction bases outside the gene matches: 9. The CDR3 is 15 amino acids.

This clonotype was seen a few times. The V call is TRBV5-1, the J call TRBJ2-3; D ambiguous. The CDR3 is made up of 14 amino acids. Trimming cost V 0 bases and J 5 bases, with 10 bases left between them. Germline CDR1 reads SGHRS; CDR2 reads YFSETQ. The CDR3 is CASSLGFSRDTQYF. The CDR3 nucleotides read TGCGCCAGCAGCTTGGGATTCTCCAGAGATACGCAGTATTTT.

The rearrangement uses TRBV12-3 or TRBV12-4 and TRBJ2-5; 9 bases are shared with TRBD2. After removal of 6 bases from V and 6 bases from J, the junction contained 11 bases not matched to a gene. The CDR3 spans 15 residues. CDR3 bases: TGTGCCAGCAGCCGTAGCGGGAGTATAATGAAGACCCAGTACTTC. This translates into CASSRSGSIMKTQYF.